These 13 T cell receptor beta chains originate from one sample sequenced in a study of T cell changes during pregnancy in multiple sclerosis. Assay used: immunoSEQ multiplex PCR; TCRdb lists only in-frame clones, some missing. The sample records about 36,000 clones, 89% being singletons. The specimen comprised CD8+ T cells from peripheral blood mononuclear cells, sampled in the third trimester of pregnancy. The receptors were gathered from a female donor with multiple sclerosis, enrolled in a pregnancy study.

The chain is built from TRBV7-7 and TRBJ2-2; D gene ambiguous. Germline V gene data show CDR1 as SSHAT and CDR2 as FNYEAQ (reference sequence). Trimming took off 8 bases at V and 6 bases at J, with 10 bases between the two ends. CDR3 length: 12 amino acids. CDR3 DNA: TGTGCCAGCTCCGGAAGCGCCGGGGAGCTGTTTTTT. Translating gives CASSGSAGELFF.

The chain links TRBV5-7 to TRBJ1-2; perhaps TRBD1 as D (5 bases). TRBV5-7 is an ORF for which the function is uncertain. The V end was cut by 0 bases, the J end by 7 bases, with 22 bases between. The CDR3 has 17 amino acids. DNA for the CDR3: TGTGCCAGCAGCTTGGATCGGGAGGGGCAGGGTCTCTGTGGCTACACCTTC. Its translation: CASSLDREGQGLCGYTF.

The V and J genes are TRBV27 and TRBJ2-3; 12 bases are a match to TRBD2. The V and J ends lost 5 bases and 0 bases, in that order; junction bases with no gene match: 3. The CDR3 contains 16 residues. Germline CDR1 MNHEY, CDR2 SMNVEV (reference sequence). The CDR3 region is CASSVGTSGSTDTQYF. The CDR3 DNA sequence: TGTGCCAGCAGTGTGGGGACTAGCGGGAGCACAGATACGCAGTATTTT.

The chain combines TRBV2 with TRBJ2-4; D is unresolved. The CDR3 loop spans 12 amino acids. The V end lost 8 bases, the J end lost 1 base, and 6 bases lay between the germline ends. Germline V gene sequence: CDR1 SNHLY, CDR2 FYNNEI. As DNA, the CDR3 is TGTGCCAGCGGTCGGGCCAAAAACATTCAGTACTTC. Translation gives CASGRAKNIQYF.

V usage is TRBV4-3 and J usage is TRBJ2-7, with D tentatively TRBD1 (6 bases). V lost 4 bases and J lost 5, with 12 bases in between. Germline CDR1 and CDR2: LGHNA and YSLEER. The CDR3 length is 13 residues. Here the CDR3 DNA reads TGCGCCAGCAGCCCGAGAGCAGGGGACGAGCAGTACTTC. Protein: CASSPRAGDEQYF.

This CDR3 is CATTPFGVFPYYGYTF. As DNA, the CDR3 is TGTGCCACTACCCCCTTCGGGGTGTTCCCCTACTATGGCTACACCTTC. The chain combines TRBV19 with TRBJ1-2, with D unresolved. Trimming removed 10 bases from V and 3 bases from J, with 24 bases in between. Germline-derived CDR1 and CDR2 are LNHDA and SQIVND (reference sequence). This CDR3 contains 16 residues.

The V and J genes are TRBV5-1 and TRBJ1-1; no definite D call. The CDR3 totals 13 residues. V was pared by 0 bases and J by 4 bases, with 7 bases between. The germline CDR1 and CDR2 sequences are SGHRS and YFSETQ. This CDR3 is CASSLEGSTEAFF. CDR3 DNA: TGCGCCAGCAGCTTGGAAGGGAGCACTGAAGCTTTCTTT.

There are a few counts of this clone. CDR3 protein: CASSPVGGFGETQYF. CDR3 DNA sequence: TGTGCCAGCTCACCGGTTGGAGGGTTTGGGGAGACCCAGTACTTC. This rearrangement joins TRBV18 to TRBJ2-5; D perhaps matches TRBD2 (6 bases). Trimming removed 3 bases at V and 5 bases at J, with 16 bases between. The CDR3 is made up of 15 amino acids. Germline-derived CDR1 and CDR2 are KGHSH and LQKENI.

This clone has just one count. The chain has TRBV7-3 and TRBJ2-2; possibly TRBD1 for D (5 bases). Germline V gene sequence: CDR1 SGHTA, CDR2 FQGTGA. This CDR3 region has 16 residues. V was trimmed by 5 bases and J by 3 bases, leaving 16 bases between them. CDR3 region: CASSPSGYNHTGELFF. The CDR3 DNA sequence: TGTGCCAGCAGCCCGTCAGGGTATAATCACACCGGGGAGCTGTTTTTT. The full variable domain, in which reference TRBV7-3 and TRBJ2-2 provide the parts outside the CDR3, is GAGVSQTPSNKVTEKGKYVELRCDPISGHTALYWYRQSLGQGPEFLIYFQGTGAADDSGLPNDRFFAVRPEGSVSTLKIQRTERGDSAVYLCASSPSGYNHTGELFFGEGSRLTVL.

J is TRBJ1-4 and V is TRBV7-9; 7 bases agree with TRBD1. V lost 8 bases to trimming and J lost 2 bases; unmatched junction nucleotides: 5. The CDR3 loop spans 14 amino acids. The V gene's germline CDR1 is SEHNR and CDR2 FQNEAQ (reference sequence). The DNA of the CDR3 is TGTGCCAGCGGATTGACAGGGACTAATGAAAAACTGTTTTTT. This translates into CASGLTGTNEKLFF. Variable domain in full (rest from reference TRBV7-9 and TRBJ1-4): DTGVSQNPRHKITKRGQNVTFRCDPISEHNRLYWYRQTLGQGPEFLTYFQNEAQLEKSRLLSDRFSAERPKGSFSTLEIQRTEQGDSAMYLCASGLTGTNEKLFFGSGTQLSVL.

V usage is TRBV6-5 and J usage is TRBJ2-7, with D possibly TRBD1 on 5 matching bases. The CDR3 runs to 12 residues. Trimming removed 2 bases from V and 6 bases from J, with 8 bases in between. Germline CDR1 reads MNHEY; CDR2 reads SVGAGI. CDR3: CASSYPGSEQYF. CDR3 DNA sequence: TGTGCCAGCAGTTACCCAGGGTCCGAGCAGTACTTC.

Concerning this clone itself: Other DNA sequences in this specimen translate into the identical CDR3. The genes are TRBV5-4 and TRBJ2-7; TRBD1 aligns across 9 bases. Germline lookup yields CDR1 SGHNT and CDR2 YYREEE (reference sequence). With V trimmed by 0 bases and J by 2 bases, 0 bases remained unmatched. The CDR3 spans 14 residues. CDR3 region: CASSLGQGAYEQYF. CDR3 in DNA: TGTGCCAGCAGCTTGGGACAGGGGGCCTACGAGCAGTACTTC.

V usage is TRBV27 and J usage is TRBJ2-3, with 8 positions matching TRBD1. The ends lost 3 bases at V and 2 bases at J; junction bases unmatched: 10. Germline CDR1 is MNHEY and CDR2 is SMNVEV (reference sequence). CDR3 size: 17 residues. DNA for the CDR3: TGTGCCAGCAGTTTTGCCGCTACAGGGGGATACACAGATACGCAGTATTTT. As protein: CASSFAATGGYTDTQYF.